These T cell receptor beta chains were read from a single sample in a study of T-cell reconstitution after alpha-beta-depleted transplantation in children. TCRdb re-called the PCR reads with MiXCR, one entry per CDR3 protein. Of about 340,000 distinct CDR3 sequences in the sample, 15% to 20% are singletons; the top ten hold about 41%. This sample comprised PBMCs, mostly from graft donor cells, obtained 360 days after TCRalphabeta/CD19-depleted stem cell transplant. The receptors stem from a male patient aged 2-15 years who had a stem cell transplant for acute lymphoblastic leukemia, so the T cells may come from the graft donor. Both conserved end residues are part of each CDR3. A D gene is named only where the DNA matches it firmly. Some rows mark clone size as missing; the rest say once, few, many or name a class of expanded clone.

v_gene	d_gene	abundance	j_gene	len	CDR3nt	CDR3aa
TRBV12-3/TRBV12-4	NA	NA	TRBJ2-7	12	TGTGCCAGCAGCGGTGGATTCCACGAGCAGTACTTC	CASSGGFHEQYF
TRBV4-1	TRBD1	NA	TRBJ2-1	19	TGCGCCAGCAGCCAAGATTTTAGGTGGGGACAGGGCTCCTACAATGAGCAGTTCTTC	CASSQDFRWGQGSYNEQFF
TRBV4-3	NA	NA	TRBJ2-3	15	TGCGCCAGCAAGTTTGAACTAGGGGGGACAGATACGCAGTATTTT	CASKFELGGTDTQYF
TRBV27	NA	few	TRBJ2-2	15	TGTGCCAGCCGCCCTCAAGGGGTGGTGGCCGGGGAGCTGTTTTTT	CASRPQGVVAGELFF
TRBV5-1	NA	many	TRBJ2-4	13	TGCGCCAGCAGCTTGGAAGGGCGCCTGGTTCAGTACTTC	CASSLEGRLVQYF
TRBV7-9	NA	few	TRBJ1-2	15	TGTGCCAGCAGCTTACAGGGACTCAAAAACTATGGCTACACCTTC	CASSLQGLKNYGYTF
TRBV20-1	NA	few	TRBJ2-7	14	TGCAGTGCTAGTCGGGGCCGGAGCTCCTACGAGCAGTACTTC	CSASRGRSSYEQYF
TRBV12-3/TRBV12-4	TRBD1	NA	TRBJ2-3	17	TGTGCCAGCAGTCGTACTACGGGACAGGGAGTCACAGATACGCAGTATTTT	CASSRTTGQGVTDTQYF
TRBV4-2	NA	few	TRBJ2-2	16	TGTGCCAGCAGCCAAGGTCCCAGCCCGGGCACCGGGGAGCTGTTTTTT	CASSQGPSPGTGELFF
TRBV9	TRBD2	NA	TRBJ2-5	15	TGTGCCAGCAGCGTAGTGCCGGGAGGGAGAGAGACCCAGTACTTC	CASSVVPGGRETQYF
TRBV20-1	TRBD2	few	TRBJ2-3	13	TGCAGTGCTAGACAAGCGGGAGTTGATACGCAGTATTTT	CSARQAGVDTQYF
TRBV4-2	NA	NA	TRBJ2-5	15	TGTGCCAGCAGCCCGGGGCTACTATCGCAAGAGACCCAGTACTTC	CASSPGLLSQETQYF
TRBV11-2	TRBD1	NA	TRBJ2-5	18	TGTGCCAGCAGCTTAAGGGGACAGGGGATCGAGGCCCAAGAGACCCAGTACTTC	CASSLRGQGIEAQETQYF
TRBV28	TRBD2	NA	TRBJ2-2	18	TGTGCCAGCAGCGGACTAGCGGGAGTCTTGGGGTACACCGGGGAGCTGTTTTTT	CASSGLAGVLGYTGELFF
TRBV7-9	NA	NA	TRBJ1-2	12	TGTGCCAGCAGCTTAGAATGGGGGGGCTACACCTTC	CASSLEWGGYTF
TRBV4-1	NA	NA	TRBJ2-7	15	TGCGCCAGCAGCCAAGAAGGCGGGGCATCCTACGAGCAGTACTTC	CASSQEGGASYEQYF
TRBV28	TRBD1	NA	TRBJ2-7	14	TGTGCCAGCACCCTGACAGGGGTTAGCGACGAGCAGTACTTC	CASTLTGVSDEQYF
TRBV9	TRBD2	once	TRBJ2-5	16	TGTGCCAGCAGCGTAGGACTAGCGGAATTAAAAGAGACCCAGTACTTC	CASSVGLAELKETQYF
TRBV2	NA	many	TRBJ1-1	13	TGTGCCAGCAGGGGGACCGAGAACACTGAAGCTTTCTTT	CASRGTENTEAFF
TRBV12-3/TRBV12-4	NA	many	TRBJ1-1	11	TGTGCCAGCATATGGGGCGCTGAAGCTTTCTTT	CASIWGAEAFF
TRBV10-3	NA	few	TRBJ2-2	15	TGTGCCATCCCGAGGGGTGAGATAGAAACCGGGGAGCTGTTTTTT	CAIPRGEIETGELFF
TRBV7-6	TRBD1	few	TRBJ2-1	19	TGTGCCAGCAGCCCCCCCACCCAAAACAGGGGGGAATATATCAATGAGCAGTTCTTC	CASSPPTQNRGEYINEQFF
TRBV27	NA	many	TRBJ2-3	16	TGTGCCAGCAGTTTATCTCTATCCACTATACAAGATACGCAGTATTTT	CASSLSLSTIQDTQYF
TRBV20-1	TRBD2	many	TRBJ2-1	14	TGCAGTGCCTCAAGCCCTAGCGGGAGCTTGGAGCAGTTCTTC	CSASSPSGSLEQFF
TRBV7-2	NA	NA	TRBJ2-3	13	TGTGCCAGCAGCTTGAAAGCCAGAGATACGCAGTATTTT	CASSLKARDTQYF
TRBV4-1	NA	NA	TRBJ2-5	14	TGCGCCAGCAGCCAAGTATCTAGCCCAGAGACCCAGTACTTC	CASSQVSSPETQYF
TRBV7-7	TRBD2	NA	TRBJ2-1	16	TGTGCTAGCAGCTTAGCCGGCCTAGCGGGAGCCAATGAGCAGTTCTTC	CASSLAGLAGANEQFF
TRBV30	NA	NA	TRBJ2-5	11	TGTGCCGCGGGACAGAAAGAGACCCAGTACTTC	CAAGQKETQYF
TRBV7-9	NA	NA	TRBJ2-2	14	TGTGCCAGCACCATCGGAGGGGGCACCGGGGAGCTGTTTTTT	CASTIGGGTGELFF
TRBV14	TRBD2	many	TRBJ2-1	17	TGTGCCAGCAGCCCGAGCGGGAGGATTTACTCCTACAATGAGCAGTTCTTC	CASSPSGRIYSYNEQFF
TRBV7-6	TRBD2	NA	TRBJ2-1	21	TGTGCCAGCAGCTTTCGGTCCCCTGGACTAGCGGGAGGAAGACCCTACAATGAGCAGTTCTTC	CASSFRSPGLAGGRPYNEQFF
TRBV5-1	TRBD1	few	TRBJ1-2	17	TGCGCCAGCAGCTTGGCCGGATACAGGGGCGCTTACTATGGCTACACCTTC	CASSLAGYRGAYYGYTF
TRBV6-2/TRBV6-3	NA	few	TRBJ2-7	13	TGTGCCAGCAGTTGGGACGGCTCCCGCGGGCAGTACTTC	CASSWDGSRGQYF
TRBV2	NA	many	TRBJ2-7	13	TGTGCCAGCAGTGATGAGGTGCCCTACGAGCAGTACTTC	CASSDEVPYEQYF
TRBV12-3/TRBV12-4	NA	few	TRBJ2-2	16	TGTGCCAGCAGTTTAGAGGCAGGGGAGAACACCGGGGAGCTGTTTTTT	CASSLEAGENTGELFF
TRBV4-2	NA	NA	TRBJ1-2	15	TGTGCCAGCAGCCAAGAGCTAAAGGGAGGCTATGGCTACACCTTC	CASSQELKGGYGYTF
TRBV20-1	NA	many	TRBJ2-1	15	TGCAGTGCTAGAGATACGGGACTCTCCTACAATGAGCAGTTCTTC	CSARDTGLSYNEQFF
TRBV25-1	TRBD1	few	TRBJ2-3	17	TGTGCCAGCAGTGGATGGACAGGGGGCTCCAGCACAGATACGCAGTATTTT	CASSGWTGGSSTDTQYF
TRBV6-5	NA	few	TRBJ1-5	15	TGTGCCAGCAGTTCCACACTTACGGGCAATCAGCCCCAGCATTTT	CASSSTLTGNQPQHF
TRBV29-1	NA	few	TRBJ2-7	12	TGCAGCGTCAGACAGGTTCCCTACGAGCAGTACTTC	CSVRQVPYEQYF
TRBV7-3	TRBD1	NA	TRBJ2-3	15	TGTGCCAGCAGCGGGAAGGGGGCGGGTACAGATACGCAGTATTTT	CASSGKGAGTDTQYF
TRBV20-1	NA	NA	TRBJ2-1	11	TGCAGTGGAGGACCGAACAATGAGCAGTTCTTC	CSGGPNNEQFF
TRBV4-2	TRBD2	few	TRBJ2-1	18	TGTGCCAGCAGCCCGGGACTAGCGGGAGTAATAGCTATGGATGAGCAGTTCTTC	CASSPGLAGVIAMDEQFF
TRBV12-5	TRBD1	few	TRBJ2-3	15	TGTGCTAGTGGCTGGGGAGGACAGGGGGCAGATACGCAGTATTTT	CASGWGGQGADTQYF
TRBV6-2/TRBV6-3	NA	few	TRBJ2-5	14	TGTGCCAGCAGTTACGGGCTAGCAACGGAGACCCAGTACTTC	CASSYGLATETQYF
TRBV27	NA	few	TRBJ2-7	16	TGTGCCAGCAGTTTAGCCCGAGGGAGCCACCCCTACGAGCAGTACTTC	CASSLARGSHPYEQYF
TRBV7-9	TRBD2	many	TRBJ2-3	17	TGTGCCAGCAGCTCCTGGACTAGCGGGGGACCTTTTGATACGCAGTATTTT	CASSSWTSGGPFDTQYF
TRBV28	NA	NA	TRBJ1-2	11	TGTGCCAGCGGACGGATCTATGGCTACACCTTC	CASGRIYGYTF
TRBV5-1	NA	many	TRBJ2-2	14	TGCGCCAGCAGCTTGGCCCCGGGCACCGGGGAGCTGTTTTTT	CASSLAPGTGELFF
TRBV7-9	NA	few	TRBJ2-3	16	TGTGCCAGCAGCTTCTGGACAACCGGGGCGGGGGATACGCAGTATTTT	CASSFWTTGAGDTQYF
TRBV28	NA	NA	TRBJ2-4	13	TGTGCCAGCAGTTTAGGGGTCCTAAACATTCAGTACTTC	CASSLGVLNIQYF
TRBV6-2/TRBV6-3	NA	few	TRBJ1-5	19	TGTGCCAGCAGTTACGAGGCAGGGAGAGGGGAGTATGGCAATCAGCCCCAGCATTTT	CASSYEAGRGEYGNQPQHF
TRBV12-3/TRBV12-4	NA	few	TRBJ2-1	16	TGTGCCAGCAGTTTGAGGGGGTCCCCGCCCAACAATGAGCAGTTCTTC	CASSLRGSPPNNEQFF
TRBV29-1	NA	few	TRBJ1-1	12	TGCAGCGTTGAGCAGAGGGGCACTGAAGCTTTCTTT	CSVEQRGTEAFF